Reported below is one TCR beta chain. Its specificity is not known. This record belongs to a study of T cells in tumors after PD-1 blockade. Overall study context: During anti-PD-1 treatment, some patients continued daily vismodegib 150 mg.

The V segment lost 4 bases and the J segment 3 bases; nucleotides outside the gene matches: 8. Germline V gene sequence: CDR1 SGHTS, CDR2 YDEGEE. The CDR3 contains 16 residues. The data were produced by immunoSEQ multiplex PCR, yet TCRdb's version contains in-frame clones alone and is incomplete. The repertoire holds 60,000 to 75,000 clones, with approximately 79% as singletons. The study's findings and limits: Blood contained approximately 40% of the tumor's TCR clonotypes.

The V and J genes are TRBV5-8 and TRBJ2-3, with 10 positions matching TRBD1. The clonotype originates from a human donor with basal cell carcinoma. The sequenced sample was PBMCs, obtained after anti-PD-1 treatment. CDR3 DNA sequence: TGTGCCAGCAGCATCGGGACAGGGGAATTTACAGATACGCAGTATTTT. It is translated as CASSIGTGEFTDTQYF.